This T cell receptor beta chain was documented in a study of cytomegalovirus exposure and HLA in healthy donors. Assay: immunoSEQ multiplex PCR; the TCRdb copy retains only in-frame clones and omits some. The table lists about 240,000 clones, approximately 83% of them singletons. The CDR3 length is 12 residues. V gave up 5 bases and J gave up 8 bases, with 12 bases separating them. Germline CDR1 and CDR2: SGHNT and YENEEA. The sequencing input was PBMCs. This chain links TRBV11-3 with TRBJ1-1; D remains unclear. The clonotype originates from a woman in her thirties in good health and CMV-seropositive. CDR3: CASSRASSEAFF. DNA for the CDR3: TGTGCCAGCAGCCGGGCTTCTAGCGAAGCTTTCTTT.